This is a list of T cell receptor beta chains from one sample in a study of shared clonotypes between healthy human individuals. Sequencing was performed with immunoSEQ multiplex PCR; in TCRdb, only in-frame clones are kept and a portion is missing. The table includes some 1 million clones, approximately 70% detected once. The specimen was memory CD4+ T cells sorted from blood. The receptors come from a young man in good health. CDR3s leave out the opening cysteine and the closing phenylalanine or tryptophan. Not every row has a clone size; where given, it reads once, few, many or a size class.

j_call,v_call,clone_size,cdr3_aa
TRBJ1-5,TRBV6-6,.,ASSRTGGNQPQH
TRBJ1-2,TRBV18,.,ASSQGQRYGYT
TRBJ1-6,TRBV5-1,.,ASSQDGLSSYNSPLH
TRBJ1-2,TRBV5-6,.,ASSLGATGYYGYT
TRBJ2-5,TRBV5-4,.,ASSLPSGGFQETQY
TRBJ2-3,TRBV9,.,ASSVVGGIRADTQY
TRBJ2-7,TRBV27,.,ASRPLGAYEQY
.,TRBV7-6,.,ASSPISAGSAYEQY
TRBJ1-6,TRBV12-5,.,ASGLVEGQGPNSPLH
TRBJ1-1,TRBV5-1,.,ASSSPGTTEAF
TRBJ2-2,TRBV5-1,.,ASSLRSGGNTGELF
TRBJ2-1,TRBV28,.,ASSLGALNEQF
TRBJ1-5,TRBV6-8,many,ASSQVGHPYSNQPQH
TRBJ2-7,TRBV7-9,.,ASSQTLSEQY
TRBJ2-7,TRBV27,.,ASKRQTSYEQY
TRBJ2-1,TRBV28,.,ASSHGASGNNEQF
TRBJ2-1,TRBV2,.,ARAAGVKDEQF
TRBJ1-1,TRBV5-4,.,ASSLENREAEAF
TRBJ2-7,TRBV5-6,.,ASSLGRGFHEQY
TRBJ2-4,TRBV6-1,.,ASRGTGFENIQY
TRBJ2-3,TRBV7-2,.,ASSLSAALRTDTQY
TRBJ1-1,TRBV10-3,.,ASEDTGSTEAF
TRBJ2-2,TRBV7-2,.,ASRGGGRQTGELF
TRBJ2-5,TRBV5-1,.,ASSLRQAKTQY
TRBJ1-6,TRBV19,.,ASSLQGFANSPLH
TRBJ1-1,TRBV6-5,.,ASRPAGVGLDEAF
TRBJ2-7,TRBV2,few,ASSEERDHEQY
TRBJ2-3,TRBV6-5,.,ATLSPGRADTQY
TRBJ2-5,TRBV7-2,.,ASSLDFGSQETQY
TRBJ2-4,TRBV4-1,.,ASSRGRENIQY
TRBJ1-6,TRBV25-1,.,ASSEPGPPAGSPLH
TRBJ2-3,TRBV6-6,.,ASRQYDADTQY
TRBJ2-5,TRBV5-6,.,ASSTGLAGKETQY
TRBJ1-6,TRBV5-1,.,ASMEGGLYNSPLH
TRBJ2-1,TRBV5-1,few,ASSPGTAVEQF
TRBJ1-1,TRBV18,.,ASSGQGQAF
TRBJ1-1,TRBV2,.,ASSRDRAANTEAF
TRBJ2-3,TRBV10-3,.,AISQEDTQY
TRBJ1-5,TRBV2,.,ASSTDRSNQPQH
TRBJ2-2,TRBV10-1,.,ASSLLVTGELF
TRBJ2-3,TRBV5-1,few,ASSLIPTDTQY
TRBJ2-7,TRBV18,.,ASSPTSASYEQY
TRBJ2-2,TRBV2,.,ASTPERDGELF
TRBJ1-6,TRBV10-3,few,ANRDTDNSPLH
TRBJ2-5,TRBV25-1,.,ASTAQGGDQETQY
TRBJ2-7,TRBV10-1,.,ASSEFSGGPYEQY
TRBJ2-7,TRBV6-6,.,ASSYPLGANYEQY
TRBJ2-7,TRBV6-6,few,ASSYGGSDYEQY
TRBJ1-2,TRBV5-6,.,ASSLVGGINYGYT
TRBJ2-4,TRBV7-9,few,ASSAQEADRDIQY
TRBJ1-2,TRBV5-1,.,ASSLAAKQGTSSYGYT
TRBJ2-7,TRBV7-7,.,ASSFSSGGGEQY
TRBJ2-1,TRBV6-6,.,ASSQSLREQF
TRBJ1-5,TRBV6-6,many,ASTAGVDSNQPQH